This T cell receptor beta chain emerged from a study of blood T cell repertoires in COVID-19. Background on the study: The United States, Italy and Spain were the sources of the acute and convalescent COVID-19 samples. Nucleic acid was either cDNA or gDNA, and it came from T cells, B-cell-depleted T cells, or PBMCs.

V trimming: 7 bases; J trimming: 8 bases; junction bases outside the gene matches: 2. This CDR3 contains 12 residues. In germline, CDR1 is MRHNA, CDR2 SNTAGT. This clone was detected a few times. Some clones are missing from TCRdb's copy, which holds only in-frame ones; the method was immunoSEQ multiplex PCR. The sample carries roughly 49,000 clones, around 78% recorded once. This sequence was found in a human donor in a cohort sampled during active COVID-19. This chain joins TRBV6-4 and TRBJ1-6, with 7 positions matching TRBD1. The sequenced sample consisted of peripheral blood. In DNA, the CDR3 is TGTGCCAGCAAAGGACAGGATTCACCCCTCCACTTT. It translates to CASKGQDSPLHF.